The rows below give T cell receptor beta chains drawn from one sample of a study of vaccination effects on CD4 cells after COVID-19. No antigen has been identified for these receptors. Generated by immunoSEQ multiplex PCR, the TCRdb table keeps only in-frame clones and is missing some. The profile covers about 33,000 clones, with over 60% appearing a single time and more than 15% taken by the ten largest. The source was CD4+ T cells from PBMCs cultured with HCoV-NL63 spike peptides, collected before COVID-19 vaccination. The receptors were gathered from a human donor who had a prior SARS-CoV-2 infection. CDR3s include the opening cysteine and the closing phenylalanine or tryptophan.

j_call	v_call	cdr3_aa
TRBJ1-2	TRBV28	CASSRLQGNYGYTF
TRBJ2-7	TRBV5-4	CASSRRGALFYEQYF
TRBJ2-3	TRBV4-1	CASSQVDLVVTDTQYF
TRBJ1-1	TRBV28	CASTVGPGGQNTEAFF
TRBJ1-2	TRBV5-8	CASSPIGAYYGYTF
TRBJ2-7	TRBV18	CASSRRQGTYEQYF
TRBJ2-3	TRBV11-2	CASSLAAGANLGGQYF
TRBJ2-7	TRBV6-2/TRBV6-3	CASSFNNREYSPYEQYF
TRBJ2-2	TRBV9	CASSAVSGRGSMGELFF
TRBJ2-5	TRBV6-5	CASKEGTGALPSQYF
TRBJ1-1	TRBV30	CAWTRQPNTEAFF
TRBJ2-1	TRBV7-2	CASSPRVGQGAYNEQFF
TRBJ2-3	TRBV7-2	CASSLELRHTQYF
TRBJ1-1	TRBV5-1	CASSPLTGEHTEAFF
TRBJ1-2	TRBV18	CASSPTQTLGTGTSNYGYTF
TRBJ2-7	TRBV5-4	CASSFGGIIYEQYF
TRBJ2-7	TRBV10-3	CAISGRETSSYEQYF
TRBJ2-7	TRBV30	CACAPSGSYEQYF
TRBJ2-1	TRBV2	CASRGVSTSGAYNEQFF
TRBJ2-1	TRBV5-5	CASSFLVWNEQFF
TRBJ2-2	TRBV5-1	CASSPVVENTGELFF
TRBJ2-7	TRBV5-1	CASSPGTSGGGYEQYF